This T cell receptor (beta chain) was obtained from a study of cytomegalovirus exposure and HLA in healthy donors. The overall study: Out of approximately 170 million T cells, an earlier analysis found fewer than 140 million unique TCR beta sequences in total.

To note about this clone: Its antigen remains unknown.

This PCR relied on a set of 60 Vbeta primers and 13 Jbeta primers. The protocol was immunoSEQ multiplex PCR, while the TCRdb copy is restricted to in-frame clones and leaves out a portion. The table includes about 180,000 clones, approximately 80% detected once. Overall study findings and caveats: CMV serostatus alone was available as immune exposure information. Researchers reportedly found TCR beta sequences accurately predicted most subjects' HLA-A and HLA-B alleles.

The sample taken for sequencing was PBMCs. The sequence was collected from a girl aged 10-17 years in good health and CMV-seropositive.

The CDR3 sequence: CSVEPGDGYTF. CDR3 coding DNA: TGCAGCGTTGAACCAGGGGATGGCTACACCTTC. This chain uses TRBV29-1 with TRBJ1-2, with a possible D match to TRBD1 (6 bases). The length of the CDR3 is 11 residues. Trimming removed 2 bases from V and 6 bases from J, with 7 bases in between. In germline, CDR1 is SQVTM, CDR2 ANQGSEA.